The 8 T cell receptor beta chains below come from one sample, sequenced in a study of CD8 T cells in Susac syndrome (dated by TCRdb to the late 2010s). The library was made by the immunoSEQ multiplex PCR assay. RNA was extracted using the RNeasy kit, and roughly 0.5 to 1 microgram was reverse transcribed with random hexamers. In-frame beta chains were kept once TCRdb had trimmed the public reads at Q25 with fastp and called clones with MiXCR. Rows merge per CDR3 protein into single entries with the most common DNA and genes. This sample gives 130,000 or so distinct CDR3 sequences in total; roughly 95% of them show up just once. Approximately 0.15% of the sample rests with the top ten. The sequencing sample was made of CD4+ T cells from PBMCs. These TCRs come from a human donor with Susac syndrome.

The V and J genes are TRBV14 and TRBJ2-7; 13 bases are shared with TRBD2. CDR3 size: 15 residues. The V gene's germline CDR1 is SGHDN and CDR2 FVKESK. Unmatched junction bases numbered 3, after V lost 1 base and J lost 6 bases. In DNA, the CDR3 is TGTGCCAGCAGCCAAGGGACTAGCGGGAGTTCCGAGCAGTACTTC. It translates to CASSQGTSGSSEQYF.

The genes are TRBV20-1 and TRBJ1-5, with D possibly matching TRBD1 (6 bases). Germline lookup yields CDR1 DFQATT and CDR2 SNEGSKA (reference sequence). The CDR3 is 14 residues long. With 4 bases removed from V and 2 bases from J, the gap between germline ends came to 12 bases. CDR3 amino acids: CSAIPGQGNQPQHF. The DNA of the CDR3 is TGCAGTGCTATTCCGGGACAAGGCAATCAGCCCCAGCATTTT.

CDR3 loop: CASSSMHGSPLHF. CDR3 coding DNA: TGTGCCAGCAGCTCAATGCATGGGTCACCCCTCCACTTT. The chain combines TRBV7-2 with TRBJ1-6; no firm D call. Trimming took 4 bases from V and 10 from J, leaving 11 bases between them. CDR1 and CDR2 (germline): SGHTA, FQGNSA. The CDR3 is made up of 13 amino acids.

CDR3 loop: CASSSLTGPYEQYF. The CDR3 DNA follows: TGTGCCAGCAGCTCTCTCACAGGGCCCTACGAGCAGTACTTC. The genes are TRBV5-5 and TRBJ2-7; possible D gene TRBD1, 6 bases. V shed 3 bases and J shed 2 bases, with 12 bases lying between them. The V gene's germline CDR1 is SGHKS and CDR2 YYEKEE (reference sequence). The CDR3 runs 14 residues.

V usage is TRBV11-3 and J usage is TRBJ2-1; D remains ambiguous. Germline V gene sequence: CDR1 SGHNT, CDR2 YENEEA. The length of the CDR3 is 12 residues. With 5 bases removed from V and 7 bases from J, the gap between germline ends came to 9 bases. CDR3 bases: TGTGCCAGCAGCCTGGACCAAAATGAGCAGTTCTTC. It encodes CASSLDQNEQFF. Full variable domain (missing parts from reference TRBV11-3 and TRBJ2-1): EAGVVQSPRYKIIEKKQPVAFWCNPISGHNTLYWYLQNLGQGPELLIRYENEEAVDDSQLPKDRFSAERLKGVDSTLKIQPAELGDSAVYLCASSLDQNEQFFGPGTRLTVL.

This chain links TRBV29-1 with TRBJ1-5; D possibly corresponds to TRBD1 (6 bases). Germline values: CDR1 SQVTM, CDR2 ANQGSEA. The germline V and J ends were trimmed by 7 bases and 3 bases, with 10 bases remaining between them. CDR3 length: 12 amino acids. The CDR3 DNA sequence: TGCAGCGCCGGGGGGGCCAATCAGCCCCAGCATTTT. Translating it yields CSAGGANQPQHF.

The CDR3 DNA follows: TGTGCCACCAGCAGAGATCACGTACAAGAGACCCAGTACTTC. Translation: CATSRDHVQETQYF. The chain joins TRBV15 to TRBJ2-5, with D hard to call. V was trimmed by 0 bases and J by 2 bases, leaving 7 bases between them. Germline V gene sequence: CDR1 LNHNV, CDR2 YYDKDF (reference sequence). The CDR3 length is 14 residues.

The rearrangement uses TRBV20-1 and TRBJ2-1, with 9 positions matching TRBD1. CDR3 length: 14 residues. Trimming took 8 bases from V and 3 from J; bases not matched to a gene: 8. The germline gives CDR1 DFQATT, CDR2 SNEGSKA (reference sequence). Here the CDR3 reads CSLSGDRDYNEQFF. CDR3 nucleotide sequence: TGCAGTCTCTCTGGGGACAGGGACTACAATGAGCAGTTCTTC.